This T cell receptor (beta chain) was sequenced during a study of cytomegalovirus exposure and HLA in healthy donors. Study findings and constraints: Of the V segments, some could not be distinguished, including TRBV6-2 and TRBV6-3, and were excluded.

PCR amplification relied on 60 Vbeta primers (plus 13 Jbeta primers). Method: immunoSEQ multiplex PCR; TCRdb's copy keeps in-frame clones and lacks some. The profile covers about 150,000 clones, with roughly 80% appearing a single time and around 6.2% taken by the ten largest. This clone has more than one count but fewer than ten. Its target is not known. Trimming cost V 5 bases and J 5 bases; bases outside gene matches: 8. CDR1 and CDR2 (germline): MNHNY, SVGAGI (reference sequence). The CDR3 runs to 16 residues. The sequencing sample was made of PBMCs. The chain has TRBV6-6 and TRBJ2-5; 13 bases are a match to TRBD2. The clonotype was recovered from a man in his thirties or forties in good health and CMV-seropositive. The CDR3: CASSHGTSGNLETQYF. DNA for the CDR3: TGTGCCAGCAGTCACGGGACTAGCGGGAATTTGGAGACCCAGTACTTC.